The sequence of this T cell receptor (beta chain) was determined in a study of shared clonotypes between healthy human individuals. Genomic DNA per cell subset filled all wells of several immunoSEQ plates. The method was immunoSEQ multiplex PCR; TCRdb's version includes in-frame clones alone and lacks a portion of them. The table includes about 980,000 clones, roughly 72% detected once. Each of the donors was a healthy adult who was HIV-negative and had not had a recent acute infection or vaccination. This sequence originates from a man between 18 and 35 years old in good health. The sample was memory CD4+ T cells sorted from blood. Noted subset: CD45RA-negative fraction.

In nucleotides, the CDR3 is TGCGCCAGCAGCCGAGCCGGGAGGACTAATGAAAAACTGTTTTTT. It is translated as CASSRAGRTNEKLFF. V gene TRBV5-1 combines with J gene TRBJ1-4; D remains unclear. Per germline, CDR1 SGHRS and CDR2 YFSETQ. Between the trimmed V and J ends, which lost 4 bases and 2 bases, there was a span of 12 bases. The CDR3 length is 15 residues.